This T cell receptor (beta chain) is drawn from a study of T cell responses to AZD1222 COVID-19 vaccine. This clone was observed a handful of times. Profiled with immunoSEQ multiplex PCR; TCRdb holds only in-frame clones, not every one. This table has 90,000 to 110,000 clones, 82% appearing once. The clonotype comes from an adult in good health. Sequenced material: peripheral blood, taken on day 0 of AZD1222 vaccination.

In DNA form, the CDR3 reads TGTGCCAGCACCGCTGGGGATTATAATTCACCCCTCCACTTT. The encoded protein is CASTAGDYNSPLHF. The chain uses TRBV7-9 and TRBJ1-6, with D unclear. Germline V gene sequence: CDR1 SEHNR, CDR2 FQNEAQ (reference sequence). The CDR3 length is 14 residues. V gave up 7 bases and J gave up 4 bases, with 11 bases separating them.